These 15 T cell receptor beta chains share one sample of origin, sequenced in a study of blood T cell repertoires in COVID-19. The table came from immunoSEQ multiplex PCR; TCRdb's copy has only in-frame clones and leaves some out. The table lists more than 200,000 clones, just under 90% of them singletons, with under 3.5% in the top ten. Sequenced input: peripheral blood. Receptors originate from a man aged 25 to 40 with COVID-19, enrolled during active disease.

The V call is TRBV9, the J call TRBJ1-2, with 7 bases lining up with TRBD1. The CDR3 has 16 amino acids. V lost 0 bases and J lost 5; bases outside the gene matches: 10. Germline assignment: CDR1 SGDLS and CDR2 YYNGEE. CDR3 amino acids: CASSVGSTGPYYGYTF. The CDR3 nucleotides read TGTGCCAGCAGCGTAGGATCGACAGGGCCATATTATGGCTACACCTTC.

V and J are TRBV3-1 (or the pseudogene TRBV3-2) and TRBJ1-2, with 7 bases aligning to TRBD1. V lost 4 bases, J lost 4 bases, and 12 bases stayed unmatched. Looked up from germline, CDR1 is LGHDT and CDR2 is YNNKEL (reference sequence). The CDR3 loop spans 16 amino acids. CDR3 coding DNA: TGTGCCAGCAGCCCTCGGACAGGTGGGTCGTTCTATGGCTACACCTTC. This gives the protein CASSPRTGGSFYGYTF.

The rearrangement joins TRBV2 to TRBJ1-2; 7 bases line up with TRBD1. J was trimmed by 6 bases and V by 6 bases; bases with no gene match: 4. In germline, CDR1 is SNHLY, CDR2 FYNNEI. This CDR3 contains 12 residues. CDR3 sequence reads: CASSRQGDGYTF. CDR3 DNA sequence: TGTGCCAGCAGCCGACAGGGTGATGGCTACACCTTC.

CDR3 bases: TGTGCCAGCTCACCATTACAGGGGAGGATTCCTGGAAACACCATATATTTT. This sequence encodes CASSPLQGRIPGNTIYF. The J gene is TRBJ1-3, the V gene TRBV18; TRBD1 matches at 7 bases. J lost 2 bases, V lost 2 bases, and 9 bases had no gene match. Germline V gene data show CDR1 as KGHSH and CDR2 as LQKENI. The CDR3 extends over 17 amino acids.

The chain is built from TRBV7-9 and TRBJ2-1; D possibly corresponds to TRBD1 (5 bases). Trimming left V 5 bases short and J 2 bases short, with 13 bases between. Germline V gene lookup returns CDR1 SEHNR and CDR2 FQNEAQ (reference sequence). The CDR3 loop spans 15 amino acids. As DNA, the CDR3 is TGTGCCAGCAGCACCCATTTAGGGGCCTACAATGAGCAGTTCTTC. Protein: CASSTHLGAYNEQFF.

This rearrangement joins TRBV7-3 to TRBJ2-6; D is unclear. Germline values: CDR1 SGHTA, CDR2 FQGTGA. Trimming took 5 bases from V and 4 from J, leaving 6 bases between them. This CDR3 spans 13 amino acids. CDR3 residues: CASSPEGANVLTF. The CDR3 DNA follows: TGTGCCAGCAGCCCCGAGGGGGCCAACGTCCTGACTTTC.

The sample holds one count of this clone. In nucleotides, the CDR3 is TGTGCCACCAGTGATTTCCAGAGCGGGGACAATGAGCAGTTCTTC. Translation: CATSDFQSGDNEQFF. This chain connects TRBV24-1 to TRBJ2-1; 7 positions agree with TRBD2. In germline, CDR1 is KGHDR, CDR2 SFDVKD. V lost 1 base to trimming and J lost 5 bases; unmatched junction nucleotides: 4. CDR3 length equals 15 residues.

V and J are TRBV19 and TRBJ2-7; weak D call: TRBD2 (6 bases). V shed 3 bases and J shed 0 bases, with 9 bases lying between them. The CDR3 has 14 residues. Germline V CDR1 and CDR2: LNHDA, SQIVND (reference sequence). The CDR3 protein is CASSISGASYEQYF. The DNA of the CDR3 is TGTGCCAGTAGTATTAGCGGTGCCTCCTACGAGCAGTACTTC.

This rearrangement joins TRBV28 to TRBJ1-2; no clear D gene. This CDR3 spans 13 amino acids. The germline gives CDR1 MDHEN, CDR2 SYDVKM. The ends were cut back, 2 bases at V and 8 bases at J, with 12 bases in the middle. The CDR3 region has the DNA TGTGCCAGCAGTTTAATGGCGGGGAGCGGCTACACCTTC. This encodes CASSLMAGSGYTF.

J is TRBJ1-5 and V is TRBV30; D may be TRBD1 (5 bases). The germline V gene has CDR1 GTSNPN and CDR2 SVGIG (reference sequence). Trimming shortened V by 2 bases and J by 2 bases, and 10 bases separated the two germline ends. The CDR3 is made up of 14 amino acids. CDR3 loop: CAWSQGMGNQPQHF. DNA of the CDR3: TGTGCCTGGAGTCAGGGAATGGGCAATCAGCCCCAGCATTTT. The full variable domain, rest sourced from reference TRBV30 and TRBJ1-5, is SQTIHQWPATLVQPVGSPLSLECTVEGTSNPNLYWYRQAAGRGLQLLFYSVGIGQISSEVPQNLSASRPQDRQFILSSKKLLLSDSGFYLCAWSQGMGNQPQHFGDGTRLSIL.

The CDR3 loop is CASSFRTGNYEKLFF. The CDR3 DNA follows: TGTGCCAGCAGCTTCCGGACGGGAAATTATGAAAAACTGTTTTTT. V and J are TRBV5-4 and TRBJ1-4; D remains ambiguous. The length of the CDR3 is 15 residues. Germline CDR1 and CDR2: SGHNT and YYREEE (reference sequence). Trimming left V 2 bases short and J 6 bases short, with 14 bases between.

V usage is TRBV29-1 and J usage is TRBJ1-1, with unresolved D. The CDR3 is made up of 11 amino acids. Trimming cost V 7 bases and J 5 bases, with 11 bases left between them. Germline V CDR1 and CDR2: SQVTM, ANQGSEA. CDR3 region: CSGIGRTEAFF. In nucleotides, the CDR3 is TGCAGCGGAATTGGCAGAACTGAAGCTTTCTTT.

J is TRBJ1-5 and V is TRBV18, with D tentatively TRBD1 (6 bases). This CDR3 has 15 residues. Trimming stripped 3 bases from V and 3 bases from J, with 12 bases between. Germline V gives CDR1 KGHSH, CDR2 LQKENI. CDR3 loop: CASSPSTGDNQPQHF. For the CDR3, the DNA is TGTGCCAGCTCACCGTCGACAGGTGACAATCAGCCCCAGCATTTT.

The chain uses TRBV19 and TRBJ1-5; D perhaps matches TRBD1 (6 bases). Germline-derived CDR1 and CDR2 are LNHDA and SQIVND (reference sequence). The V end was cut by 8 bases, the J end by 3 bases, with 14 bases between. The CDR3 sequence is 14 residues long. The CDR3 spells CASQGPNTNQPQHF. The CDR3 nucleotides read TGTGCCAGTCAGGGGCCGAATACCAATCAGCCCCAGCATTTT.

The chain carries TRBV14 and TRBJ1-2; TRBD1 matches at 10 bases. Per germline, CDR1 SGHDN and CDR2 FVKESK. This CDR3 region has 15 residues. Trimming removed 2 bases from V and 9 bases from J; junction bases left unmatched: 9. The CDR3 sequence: CASSQRDRGLGSYTF. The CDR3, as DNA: TGTGCCAGCAGCCAAAGGGACAGGGGTCTAGGAAGCTACACCTTC.